This TCR beta chain was found in a study of blood T cell repertoires in COVID-19. Participants were aged about 18 to 90 years, lived in 25 or so US areas, and enrolled virtually. Clinical history as reported by participants underpinned cohort assignment. Details on this clone: An end of the junction differs from the germline gene, which may be a read error.

This CDR3 is 17 amino acids long. Germline lookup yields CDR1 SSHAT and CDR2 FNYEAQ (reference sequence). In the source study's methods: Estimates of nucleated cell counts were drawn from the amplification of reference gene primers. Measured with immunoSEQ multiplex PCR; TCRdb has only the in-frame clones, and not every one. The DNA gave D and trimming, while V, J and clone size come from that table. The table shows 100,000 to 150,000 clones, with roughly 90% occurring only once. Material for sequencing was PBMCs or T cells enriched from blood (not recorded which). The V and J genes are TRBV7-7 and TRBJ2-5; 8 bases are shared with TRBD1. This TCR came from a woman aged 50 to 60 who had recovered from COVID-19. The CDR3 nucleotides read TGTGCTAGCAGCTCTCCCCTCGGACAGGGTAGGGGGGAGACCCAGTACTTC. Translation: CASSSPLGQGRGETQYF.